This T cell receptor (beta chain) was sequenced for a study of blood T cell repertoires in COVID-19. Background on the study: Acute-phase and convalescent COVID-19 samples originated in the United States, Italy and Spain. T cells, B-cell-depleted T cells, or PBMCs supplied cDNA or gDNA.

CDR1 and CDR2 (germline): LNHNV, YYDKDF (reference sequence). The CDR3 sequence is 15 residues long. Trimming removed 7 bases at V and 1 base at J, with 14 bases between. Per the authors' pipeline: Using reference gene primer amplification, nucleated cell counts were estimated. Only in-frame clones appear in the TCRdb table, and some are missing; sequencing was by immunoSEQ multiplex PCR. V, J and clone size are taken as reported in that table, and D and trimming were inferred from the DNA itself. The sample shows roughly 300,000 clones, around 85% of them seen only once. In this sample, this clone turned up a few times.

The genes are TRBV15 and TRBJ1-5; D unresolved. Sequencing input: peripheral blood. The clonotype comes from a human donor in a cohort sampled during active COVID-19. The CDR3 loop reads CATIERRGSNQPQHF. Here the CDR3 DNA reads TGTGCCACCATAGAGAGGAGAGGAAGCAATCAGCCCCAGCATTTT.